The source of this T cell receptor beta chain is a study of patients and donors after allogeneic stem cell transplantation. This clonotype was counted only a few times. MiXCR, run by TCRdb on the RT-PCR reads, gives a single entry per CDR3 protein. The sample contains 900,000 to 1,000,000 distinct CDR3 sequences, about 20% of which appear only once. The germline gives CDR1 SGHNT, CDR2 YENEEA. This CDR3 is built from 12 residues. Trimming removed 4 bases from V and 5 bases from J, with 8 bases in between. The sequenced sample consisted of blood, either unsorted or a sorted T cell fraction (not recorded which). The TCR sequence derives from a human donor who was either an allogeneic HSCT recipient or a stem cell or donor lymphocyte infusion donor (not recorded which). It is not recorded whose cells these are; they may come from a transplant donor. The V gene is TRBV11-3, the J gene TRBJ1-1; no clear D gene. CDR3 residues: CASSSWETEAFF. CDR3 in DNA: TGTGCCAGCAGCTCCTGGGAAACTGAAGCTTTCTTT.